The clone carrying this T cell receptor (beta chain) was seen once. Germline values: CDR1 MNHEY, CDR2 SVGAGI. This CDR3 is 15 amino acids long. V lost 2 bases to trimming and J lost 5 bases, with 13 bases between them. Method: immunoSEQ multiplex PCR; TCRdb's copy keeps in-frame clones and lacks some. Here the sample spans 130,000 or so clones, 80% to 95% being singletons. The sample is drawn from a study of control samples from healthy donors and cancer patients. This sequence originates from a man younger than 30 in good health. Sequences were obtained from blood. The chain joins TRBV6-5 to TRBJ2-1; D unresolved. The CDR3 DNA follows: TGTGCCAGCAGTTACCCCTCCGGGCTGGACAATGAGCAGTTCTTC. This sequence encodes CASSYPSGLDNEQFF.